One and the same sample provided the 9 T cell receptor beta chains below, sequenced in a study of CD8+ T cells in alopecia areata. Regarding treatment: oral pan-JAK inhibitor, 5-10 mg twice daily. RNA was extracted and reverse transcribed into cDNA as the sequencing template. Method: immunoSEQ multiplex PCR; TCRdb's copy keeps in-frame clones and lacks some. Found here are roughly 100,000 clones, 65% to 90% of them singletons; the top ten hold 8.5% to 14%. This material consisted of CD8+ T cells sorted from blood, taken at roughly week 30, from a patient treated with tofacitinib. All receptors derive from a human donor with alopecia areata.

V and J are TRBV27 and TRBJ2-7; the D gene is possibly TRBD1 (6 bases). There are 15 residues in the CDR3. Between the trimmed V and J ends, which lost 2 bases and 6 bases, there was a span of 17 bases. Germline V gene lookup returns CDR1 MNHEY and CDR2 SMNVEV (reference sequence). Written as DNA, the CDR3 is TGTGCCAGCAGTTTACTCCCTGGGGGCCAGCGCGAGCAGTACTTC. Its protein product is CASSLLPGGQREQYF.

This clone was seen just once. The CDR3 bases are TGTGCCACCAGCAGAGTATTAGCTGCAGGGGTTGCTGGCTACACCTTC. Encoded protein: CATSRVLAAGVAGYTF. The J gene is TRBJ1-2, the V gene TRBV15, with TRBD1 as a possible D gene (6 bases). Trimming took off 1 base at V and 7 bases at J, with 19 bases between the two ends. Germline lookup yields CDR1 LNHNV and CDR2 YYDKDF (reference sequence). The CDR3 length is 16 residues.

The J gene is TRBJ1-2, the V gene TRBV13; D call uncertain. Between the trimmed V and J ends, which lost 5 bases and 1 base, there was a span of 11 bases. The CDR3 totals 14 residues. In germline, CDR1 is PRHDT, CDR2 FYEKMQ (reference sequence). CDR3 region: CASSPGNINYGYTF. CDR3 coding DNA: TGTGCCAGCAGCCCCGGGAATATTAACTATGGCTACACCTTC.

In this sample, this clone turned up a few times. J is TRBJ2-3 and V is TRBV6-4; 14 bases fit TRBD2. This CDR3 comprises 16 residues. Trimming took 6 bases from V and 2 from J; bases not matched to a gene: 4. From germline, CDR1 is MRHNA and CDR2 SNTAGT. The CDR3 DNA reads TGTGCCAGCAGCCGGACTAGCGGGGGGATCACAGATACGCAGTATTTT. This gives the protein CASSRTSGGITDTQYF.

This chain uses TRBV7-9 with TRBJ2-5; D is undetermined. The CDR3 is 14 residues long. Trimming pared 6 bases from V and 1 base from J, leaving 12 bases between. CDR1 and CDR2 from the germline V gene are SEHNR and FQNEAQ (reference sequence). CDR3: CASRAPGFQETQYF. DNA of the CDR3: TGTGCCAGCAGAGCCCCGGGTTTCCAAGAGACCCAGTACTTC.

This chain connects TRBV29-1 to TRBJ2-7, with TRBD1 matching 8 bases. CDR3 length: 12 residues. Germline trimming cut 6 bases from V and 3 bases from J; bases unmatched to any gene: 4. In germline, CDR1 is SQVTM, CDR2 ANQGSEA. CDR3 protein: CSVFGTGYEQYF. The CDR3 DNA follows: TGCAGCGTCTTCGGGACAGGCTACGAGCAGTACTTC.

The gene calls are TRBV5-8 and TRBJ1-5; D possibly corresponds to TRBD1 (5 bases). Germline V gene lookup returns CDR1 SGHTS and CDR2 YDEGEE. The CDR3 is made up of 14 amino acids. Trimming cost V 2 bases and J 0 bases, with 6 bases left between them. This CDR3 reads CASSLDSSNQPQHF. The CDR3 DNA is TGTGCCAGCAGCTTAGACAGTAGCAATCAGCCCCAGCATTTT. Complete variable domain (other parts from reference TRBV5-8 and TRBJ1-5): EAGVTQSPTHLIKTRGQQATLRCSPISGHTSVYWYQQALGLGLQFLLWYDEGEERNRGNFPPRFSGRQFPNYSSELNVNALELEDSALYLCASSLDSSNQPQHFGDGTRLSIL.

The rearrangement joins TRBV27 to TRBJ1-2; no clear D. The CDR3 runs 14 residues. Trimming took off 3 bases at V and 8 bases at J, with 16 bases between the two ends. Germline lookup yields CDR1 MNHEY and CDR2 SMNVEV (reference sequence). The DNA for the CDR3 is TGTGCCAGCAGTTTCGCGGGGTACCGGCGAGGCTACACCTTC. Translation: CASSFAGYRRGYTF.

The V call is TRBV6-1, the J call TRBJ2-5, with D unclear. This CDR3 region has 12 residues. Germline CDR1 and CDR2: MNHNS and SASEGT. Trimming took off 2 bases at V and 3 bases at J, with 4 bases between the two ends. CDR3 protein: CASSEWEETQYF. CDR3 DNA: TGTGCCAGCAGTGAATGGGAAGAGACCCAGTACTTC.